Listed here are 12 T cell receptor beta chains from one sample, sequenced in a study of cytomegalovirus exposure and HLA in healthy donors. Use of 60 Vbeta and 13 Jbeta primers characterized the PCR. This table comes from immunoSEQ multiplex PCR, and its TCRdb copy is limited to in-frame clones, with some not included. Of some 180,000 clones in the sample, more than 75% were seen once. The material sequenced was PBMCs. These receptor sequences come from a woman in her 30s in good health and CMV-seropositive.

J is TRBJ2-1 and V is TRBV30; no definite D call. With 4 bases removed from V and 0 bases from J, the gap between germline ends came to 10 bases. Germline V CDR1 and CDR2: GTSNPN, SVGIG (reference sequence). The CDR3 is 14 amino acids. In nucleotides, the CDR3 is TGTGCCTGGACCGACATAAGCTCCTACAATGAGCAGTTCTTC. This translates into CAWTDISSYNEQFF.

The rearrangement joins TRBV7-9 to TRBJ1-6; TRBD1 agrees at 7 bases. The germline V gene has CDR1 SEHNR and CDR2 FQNEAQ (reference sequence). Trimming at V came to 5 bases and at J to 8 bases, leaving 12 bases not matched to a gene. The CDR3 runs 16 residues. CDR3 loop: CASSLGQPQGHSPLHF. The CDR3 DNA sequence: TGTGCCAGCAGCCTGGGACAGCCACAGGGGCATTCACCCCTCCACTTT.

Regarding this clone: The junction departs from the called germline gene at one end, perhaps through a read error. This chain links TRBV7-9 with TRBJ2-3; 8 bases line up with TRBD2. The CDR3 runs 15 residues. Germline CDR1 is SEHNR and CDR2 is FQNEAQ (reference sequence). CDR3 amino acids: CSSSLAGRRTDTQYF. Here the CDR3 DNA reads TGTTCCAGCAGCTTAGCGGGGCGCCGCACAGATACGCAGTATTTT.

The chain combines TRBV30 with TRBJ2-1; weak D call: TRBD2 (6 bases). This CDR3 is built from 13 residues. V was clipped by 3 bases and J by 5 bases, with 11 bases between them. Germline-derived CDR1 and CDR2 are GTSNPN and SVGIG (reference sequence). The CDR3 DNA reads TGTGCCTGGAGCCCGCGCGGGAACAATGAGCAGTTCTTC. Its translation: CAWSPRGNNEQFF.

This clone occurred once. The chain couples TRBV7-8 to TRBJ1-1, with 8 bases identical to TRBD1. J gave up 3 bases and V 5 bases, and 8 bases lay outside the gene matches. The V gene's germline CDR1 is SGHVS and CDR2 FQNEAQ. The CDR3 extends over 15 amino acids. The DNA of the CDR3 is TGTGCCAGCAGCACTATATACAGGGGGGACACTGAAGCTTTCTTT. Translating gives CASSTIYRGDTEAFF.

The J gene is TRBJ2-2, the V gene TRBV5-4; 9 bases are a match to TRBD1. V lost 7 bases and J lost 6; bases outside the gene matches: 10. The CDR3 has 15 residues. Germline assignment: CDR1 SGHNT and CDR2 YYREEE (reference sequence). The CDR3 DNA reads as TGTGCCAGCCAGACCGGGACAGGGTTTCCCGGGGAGCTGTTTTTT. Translating gives CASQTGTGFPGELFF.

The rearrangement uses TRBV2 and TRBJ1-2; 8 bases agree with TRBD1. Germline V gene sequence: CDR1 SNHLY, CDR2 FYNNEI. The CDR3 sequence is 12 residues long. After removal of 7 bases from V and 7 bases from J, the junction contained 5 bases not matched to a gene. DNA of the CDR3: TGTGCCAGCACCCTCGACAGGGGTGGCTACACCTTC. Protein product: CASTLDRGGYTF.

J is TRBJ1-3 and V is TRBV12-5; D not resolved. CDR1 and CDR2 from the germline V gene are LGHNT and FRNRAP. The CDR3 loop spans 17 amino acids. V was shortened by 7 bases and J by 0 bases, with 19 bases between the two germline ends. For the CDR3, the DNA is TGTGCTAGTGCATTCAATACCGGGATGAGCTCTGGAAACACCATATATTTT. Amino acid sequence: CASAFNTGMSSGNTIYF.

The chain links TRBV5-1 to TRBJ2-5; D unresolved. The end of the DNA is better explained by TRBJ2-7, so the J call may be wrong. The CDR3 is 14 residues long. CDR1 SGHRS and CDR2 YFSETQ come from the germline V gene. CDR3 sequence: CASSLELVSYEQYF. The CDR3 coding sequence is TGCGCCAGCAGCTTGGAATTGGTCTCCTACGAGCAGTACTTC.

V is TRBV5-6 and J is TRBJ2-7, with 9 bases identical to TRBD1. This CDR3 spans 12 amino acids. Unmatched junction bases numbered 3, after V lost 4 bases and J lost 7 bases. The V gene's germline CDR1 is SGHDT and CDR2 YYEEEE. The CDR3 reads CASSLDRGEQYF. The CDR3 nucleotides are TGTGCCAGCAGCCTGGACAGGGGAGAGCAGTACTTC.

This clone has more than one count but fewer than ten. The J gene is TRBJ2-5, the V gene TRBV7-3, with D maybe TRBD2 (6 bases). In germline, CDR1 is SGHTA, CDR2 FQGTGA. CDR3 size: 13 residues. V was shortened by 4 bases and J by 4 bases, with 10 bases between the two germline ends. The CDR3: CASSSDYSETQYF. The CDR3 bases are TGTGCCAGCAGCTCGGACTATTCAGAGACCCAGTACTTC.

V and J are TRBV7-2 and TRBJ2-1; 12 bases match TRBD2. The CDR3 spans 17 residues. CDR1 is SGHTA, CDR2 FQGNSA, per germline. V trimming: 1 base; J trimming: 7 bases; junction bases outside the gene matches: 8. The CDR3 spells CASSLVARLAGVNEQFF. The CDR3, as DNA: TGTGCCAGCAGCTTAGTAGCGAGACTAGCGGGGGTGAATGAGCAGTTCTTC. Filled out from reference TRBV7-2 and TRBJ2-1, the complete variable domain reads GAGVSQSPSNKVTEKGKDVELRCDPISGHTALYWYRQSLGQGLEFLIYFQGNSAPDKSGLPSDRFSAERTGGSVSTLTIQRTQQEDSAVYLCASSLVARLAGVNEQFFGPGTRLTVL.